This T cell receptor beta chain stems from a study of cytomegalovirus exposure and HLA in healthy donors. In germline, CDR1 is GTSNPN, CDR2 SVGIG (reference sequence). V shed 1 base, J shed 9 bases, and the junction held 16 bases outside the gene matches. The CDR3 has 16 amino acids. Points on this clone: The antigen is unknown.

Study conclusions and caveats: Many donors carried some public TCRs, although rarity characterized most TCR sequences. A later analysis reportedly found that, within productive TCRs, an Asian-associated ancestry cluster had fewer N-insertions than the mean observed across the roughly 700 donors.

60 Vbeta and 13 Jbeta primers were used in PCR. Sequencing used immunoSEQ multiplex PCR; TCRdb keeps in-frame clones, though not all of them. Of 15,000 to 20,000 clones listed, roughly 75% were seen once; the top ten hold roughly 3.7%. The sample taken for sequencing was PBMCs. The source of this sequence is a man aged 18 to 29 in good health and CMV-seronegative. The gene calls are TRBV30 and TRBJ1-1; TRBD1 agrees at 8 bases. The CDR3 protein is CAWSAKHGPGQEQAFF. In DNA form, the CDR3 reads TGTGCCTGGAGTGCCAAACACGGACCGGGACAGGAGCAAGCTTTCTTT.